These 20 T cell receptor beta chains came from one sample sequenced in a study of blood T cell repertoires in COVID-19. TCRdb's table, derived via immunoSEQ multiplex PCR, lists solely in-frame clones and lacks some. This table has some 200,000 clones, 80% to 90% appearing once. Sequencing used peripheral blood. The receptor source for this set is a man aged 18 to 29 with active or convalescent COVID-19.

The rearrangement joins TRBV7-2 to TRBJ1-3, with D possibly matching TRBD1 (5 bases). The CDR3 loop spans 13 amino acids. Germline values: CDR1 SGHTA, CDR2 FQGNSA. With 4 bases removed from V and 4 bases from J, the gap between germline ends came to 8 bases. CDR3 in DNA: TGTGCCAGCAGCTCAAACAGGGGAAACACCATATATTTT. It encodes CASSSNRGNTIYF.

This clone was found once. Because it lacks the conserved phenylalanine or tryptophan at the end, this CDR3 is likely a read error. The DNA is left out, because the CDR3 cannot be placed on it with certainty; the CDR3 is given as TCRdb lists it. This sequence joins TRBV10-1 and TRBJ1-2; TRBD1 is the table's D call, not checked against the DNA. Ends included, the CDR3 has 12 residues. Per germline, CDR1 WNHNN and CDR2 SYGVQD (reference sequence). CDR3 loop: CASSDPPSGTVV.

The chain employs TRBV18 and TRBJ1-6, with 8 bases lining up with TRBD1. The V segment lost 3 bases and the J segment 7 bases; nucleotides outside the gene matches: 5. The CDR3 consists of 15 residues. Germline V CDR1 and CDR2: KGHSH, LQKENI. This CDR3 is CASSPGRGLNSPLHF. In DNA form, the CDR3 reads TGTGCCAGCTCACCGGGCAGGGGGCTAAATTCACCCCTCCACTTT.

The genes are TRBV27 and TRBJ2-1; 11 bases map to TRBD2. The CDR3 length is 18 residues. V trimming: 3 bases; J trimming: 4 bases; junction bases outside the gene matches: 11. The germline V gene has CDR1 MNHEY and CDR2 SMNVEV (reference sequence). DNA for the CDR3: TGTGCCAGCAGTTTCTCGACTAGCGGGACGAATAGTTACAATGAGCAGTTCTTC. Translating gives CASSFSTSGTNSYNEQFF.

V is TRBV19 and J is TRBJ1-4; no reliable D call. Trimming pared 5 bases from V and 8 bases from J, leaving 15 bases between. This CDR3 spans 14 amino acids. Germline CDR1 reads LNHDA; CDR2 reads SQIVND (reference sequence). The CDR3 DNA is TGTGCCAGTAGTCTTCGCCTAGCAGAAGAAAAACTGTTTTTT. It yields the protein CASSLRLAEEKLFF.

Only one count was recorded for this clone. The rearrangement joins TRBV27 to TRBJ1-1; 11 positions match TRBD1. This CDR3 is 15 amino acids long. Germline V gene data show CDR1 as MNHEY and CDR2 as SMNVEV (reference sequence). V lost 6 bases to trimming and J lost 4 bases; unmatched junction nucleotides: 7. The chain's CDR3 is CASSRAGTGGTEAFF. The CDR3, as DNA: TGTGCCAGCAGCCGCGCCGGGACAGGGGGCACTGAAGCTTTCTTT.

The chain carries TRBV7-2 and TRBJ2-7; no reliable D call. V was pared by 0 bases and J by 4 bases, with 10 bases between. This CDR3 has 14 amino acids. Germline V gene data show CDR1 as SGHTA and CDR2 as FQGNSA. The CDR3 reads CASSLAPTKYEQYF. CDR3 bases: TGTGCCAGCAGCTTAGCACCTACTAAATACGAGCAGTACTTC.

This chain connects TRBV7-2 to TRBJ1-2; 7 bases are shared with TRBD1. CDR3 length equals 14 residues. V trimming: 2 bases; J trimming: 7 bases; junction bases outside the gene matches: 7. The germline CDR1 and CDR2 sequences are SGHTA and FQGNSA. In DNA form, the CDR3 reads TGTGCCAGCAGCTTACTTGGACAGGCCGGTGGCTACACCTTC. It translates to CASSLLGQAGGYTF.

This chain connects TRBV28 to TRBJ2-3; TRBD2 matches 8 bases. CDR1 MDHEN and CDR2 SYDVKM come from the germline V gene. CDR3 length: 16 residues. Losses at the gene ends were 6 bases for V and 5 bases for J; bases not matched to a gene: 13. As DNA, the CDR3 is TGTGCCAGCAGCCTGACTAGCGATCGGGATTTAGATACGCAGTATTTT. Amino acids: CASSLTSDRDLDTQYF.

This chain connects TRBV15 to TRBJ2-3; D is perhaps TRBD2 (5 bases). The CDR3 contains 13 residues. Germline V lookup: CDR1 LNHNV, CDR2 YYDKDF (reference sequence). V gave up 8 bases and J gave up 1 base, with 10 bases separating them. The CDR3 region has the DNA TGTGCCACCTCTCGGACTGGCACAGATACGCAGTATTTT. Translation gives CATSRTGTDTQYF.

This sequence joins TRBV27 and TRBJ2-1; weak D call: TRBD2 (5 bases). Trimming shortened V by 2 bases and J by 6 bases, and 11 bases separated the two germline ends. Germline CDR1 reads MNHEY; CDR2 reads SMNVEV (reference sequence). CDR3 length equals 14 residues. CDR3 coding DNA: TGTGCCAGCAGTTTAGAGGGTAGCGTCAATGAGCAGTTCTTC. Amino acid sequence: CASSLEGSVNEQFF.

This clone has just one count. This sequence joins TRBV7-9 and TRBJ2-7; 9 bases are a match to TRBD1. V was clipped by 4 bases and J by 0 bases; unmatched bases: 7. Germline V lookup: CDR1 SEHNR, CDR2 FQNEAQ (reference sequence). This CDR3 spans 16 amino acids. The CDR3 sequence: CASSSTDRGSSYEQYV. The CDR3 nucleotides read TGTGCCAGCAGCTCAACGGACAGGGGAAGCTCCTACGAGCAGTACGTC.

The J gene is TRBJ2-1, the V gene TRBV7-2, with a tentative D call TRBD1 (6 bases). CDR3 length: 15 residues. Trimming shortened V by 4 bases and J by 5 bases, and 15 bases separated the two germline ends. CDR1 and CDR2 from the germline V gene are SGHTA and FQGNSA. In DNA, the CDR3 is TGTGCCAGCAGCTCTGGTCCACAGGGAAACAATGAGCAGTTCTTC. Its protein product is CASSSGPQGNNEQFF.

In DNA form, the CDR3 reads TGTGCCAGCAGCTTAGAACTAGCGGGAGTTCGGGAGCAGTTCTTC. It yields the protein CASSLELAGVREQFF. The chain couples TRBV7-7 to TRBJ2-1; 11 bases are a match to TRBD2. CDR1 and CDR2 from the germline V gene are SSHAT and FNYEAQ (reference sequence). V lost 1 base and J lost 10; bases outside the gene matches: 6. The CDR3 spans 15 residues.

The chain is built from TRBV14 and TRBJ1-1, with a tentative D call TRBD1 (5 bases). The CDR3 has 15 amino acids. The germline V gene has CDR1 SGHDN and CDR2 FVKESK. Trimming removed 4 bases at V and 0 bases at J, with 12 bases between. CDR3 sequence reads: CASSPIGGVNTEAFF. DNA for the CDR3: TGTGCCAGCAGCCCAATCGGGGGGGTGAACACTGAAGCTTTCTTT.

This sequence joins TRBV5-6 and TRBJ2-3; D is perhaps TRBD1 (5 bases). CDR1 is SGHDT, CDR2 YYEEEE, per germline. The V gene lost 3 bases and the J gene lost 0 bases, with 17 bases spanning the gap. The CDR3 runs to 17 residues. CDR3 residues: CASSSIRAGDSTDTQYF. CDR3 sequence (DNA): TGTGCCAGCAGCTCGATCAGGGCCGGCGATAGCACAGATACGCAGTATTTT.

This chain uses TRBV5-1 with TRBJ2-5, with TRBD1 matching 7 bases. CDR1 and CDR2 (germline): SGHRS, YFSETQ. The CDR3 has 14 residues. V shed 4 bases and J 1 base; nucleotides not matched to a gene: 4. DNA of the CDR3: TGCGCCAGCAGCCCCCGACAGGGCCAAGAGACCCAGTACTTC. Translating gives CASSPRQGQETQYF. The full variable domain, with the rest looked up from reference TRBV5-1 and TRBJ2-5, is KAGVTQTPRYLIKTRGQQVTLSCSPISGHRSVSWYQQTPGQGLQFLFEYFSETQRNKGNFPGRFSGRQFSNSRSEMNVSTLELGDSALYLCASSPRQGQETQYFGPGTRLLVL.

This chain uses TRBV5-5 with TRBJ1-4; D uncertain. This CDR3 spans 11 amino acids. CDR1 and CDR2 from the germline V gene are SGHKS and YYEKEE (reference sequence). V dropped 6 bases and J dropped 4 bases, with 4 bases sitting between them. CDR3 DNA: TGTGCCAGCACGCGTAATGAAAAACTGTTTTTT. Amino acids: CASTRNEKLFF.

In its sample, this clone was seen once. The chain has TRBV7-9 and TRBJ1-2; 7 bases agree with TRBD1. CDR1 and CDR2 from the germline V gene are SEHNR and FQNEAQ (reference sequence). V was pared by 3 bases and J by 4 bases, with 8 bases of the junction left unmatched. CDR3 length equals 15 residues. CDR3: CASSFNDRASYGYTF. The CDR3 DNA reads TGTGCCAGCAGCTTTAACGACAGGGCCAGCTATGGCTACACCTTC.

The chain has TRBV11-2 and TRBJ2-5; TRBD2 matches at 12 bases. The CDR3 has 16 amino acids. CDR1 and CDR2 (germline): SGHAT, FQNNGV. The junction had 8 bases not matched to a gene; V was cut back by 3 bases and J by 6 bases. The CDR3 DNA reads TGTGCCAGCAGCTTCAGGACTAGCGGGGACGGAAAGACCCAGTACTTC. Translated, it gives CASSFRTSGDGKTQYF.